These 6 T cell receptor beta chains originate from one sample sequenced in a study of blood T cell repertoires in COVID-19. Some clones are missing from TCRdb's copy, which holds only in-frame ones; the method was immunoSEQ multiplex PCR. The table lists some 250,000 clones, 80% to 90% of them singletons. Sequenced input: peripheral blood. The receptors were gathered from a woman aged 25 to 39 with COVID-19, enrolled during active disease.

The chain couples TRBV5-4 to TRBJ1-2; TRBD1 is a possible D gene (6 bases). The V and J ends lost 3 bases and 6 bases respectively, with 27 bases between them. CDR1 is SGHNT, CDR2 YYREEE, per germline (reference sequence). CDR3 length: 18 amino acids. In DNA form, the CDR3 reads TGTGCCAGCAGCTCTCGGGACATGGGCTTCGCAAGCGCTGATGGCTACACCTTC. This codes for CASSSRDMGFASADGYTF. Full variable domain (outside the CDR3, taken from reference TRBV5-4 and TRBJ1-2): ETGVTQSPTHLIKTRGQQVTLRCSSQSGHNTVSWYQQALGQGPQFIFQYYREEENGRGNFPPRFSGLQFPNYSSELNVNALELDDSALYLCASSSRDMGFASADGYTFGSGTRLTVV.

The chain joins TRBV6-5 to TRBJ1-2; 10 bases match TRBD1. Germline V gene lookup returns CDR1 MNHEY and CDR2 SVGAGI. The CDR3 is 14 residues long. With V trimmed by 0 bases and J by 6 bases, 1 base remained unmatched. CDR3 in DNA: TGTGCCAGCAGTTACTCGACAGGGGGCGATGGCTACACCTTC. Translated, it gives CASSYSTGGDGYTF.

The chain uses TRBV19 and TRBJ1-5; D possibly corresponds to TRBD1 (6 bases). The germline gives CDR1 LNHDA, CDR2 SQIVND (reference sequence). V dropped 3 bases and J dropped 0 bases, with 9 bases sitting between them. CDR3 length: 15 amino acids. CDR3 residues: CASSMGQSSNQPQHF. CDR3 DNA sequence: TGTGCCAGTAGTATGGGACAAAGTAGCAATCAGCCCCAGCATTTT.

This chain links TRBV27 with TRBJ2-2; D is unresolved. V was trimmed by 8 bases and J by 0 bases, leaving 13 bases between them. Germline V CDR1 and CDR2: MNHEY, SMNVEV (reference sequence). CDR3 size: 15 residues. In DNA form, the CDR3 reads TGTGCCAGCCGACTCGACCCGGCGAACACCGGGGAGCTGTTTTTT. Its translation: CASRLDPANTGELFF.

The rearrangement uses TRBV5-6 and TRBJ2-5, with 10 bases that match TRBD1. Trimming at V came to 1 base and at J to 4 bases, leaving 13 bases not matched to a gene. The CDR3 has 18 residues. From germline, CDR1 is SGHDT and CDR2 YYEEEE. For the CDR3, the DNA is TGTGCCAGCAGCTTGATGGGACAGGGGATTATCTGGGCAGAGACCCAGTACTTC. Protein product: CASSLMGQGIIWAETQYF.

This clone was counted a single time. The chain uses TRBV28 and TRBJ2-3; 11 positions agree with TRBD2. CDR3 length: 15 amino acids. Unmatched junction bases numbered 10, after V lost 10 bases and J lost 4 bases. CDR1 MDHEN and CDR2 SYDVKM come from the germline V gene. As DNA, the CDR3 is TGTGCCACTCTCCGACTAGCGGGGATGGCAGATACGCAGTATTTT. Encoded protein: CATLRLAGMADTQYF.